The 16 T cell receptor beta chains below were found in one sample sequenced in a study of T cell changes during pregnancy in multiple sclerosis. Sequencing was performed with immunoSEQ multiplex PCR; in TCRdb, only in-frame clones are kept and a portion is missing. The sample lists 30,000 to 45,000 clones; 92% were seen once. Sequencing was performed on PBMCs (not recorded whether the cells were cultured). These receptors all stem from a female donor with multiple sclerosis, enrolled in a pregnancy study.

V usage is TRBV28 and J usage is TRBJ2-7; 7 bases fit TRBD1. The junction had 5 bases not matched to a gene; V was cut back by 1 base and J by 2 bases. CDR1 and CDR2 (germline): MDHEN, SYDVKM. The CDR3 totals 15 residues. The DNA for the CDR3 is TGTGCCAGCAGTTTATCCAGGACAGGAGCCTACGAGCAGTACTTC. This codes for CASSLSRTGAYEQYF.

This clone has only one observation. This chain connects TRBV20-1 to TRBJ2-3; D unclear. CDR3 length: 11 amino acids. Trimming stripped 5 bases from V and 0 bases from J, with 3 bases between. The germline CDR1 and CDR2 sequences are DFQATT and SNEGSKA (reference sequence). As DNA, the CDR3 is TGCAGTGCTGGAAGCACAGATACGCAGTATTTT. Amino acids: CSAGSTDTQYF.

The sample holds a few counts of this clone. The V call is TRBV9, the J call TRBJ2-1, with 12 bases fitting TRBD2. Trimming took 6 bases from V and 4 from J; bases not matched to a gene: 11. Looked up from germline, CDR1 is SGDLS and CDR2 is YYNGEE. The CDR3 length is 17 residues. The CDR3 is CASIPSGRAPMYNEQFF. CDR3 nucleotide sequence: TGTGCCAGCATCCCTAGCGGGAGGGCCCCGATGTACAATGAGCAGTTCTTC. The full variable domain, in which reference TRBV9 and TRBJ2-1 provide the parts outside the CDR3, is DSGVTQTPKHLITATGQRVTLRCSPRSGDLSVYWYQQSLDQGLQFLIQYYNGEERAKGNILERFSAQQFPDLHSELNLSSLELGDSALYFCASIPSGRAPMYNEQFFGPGTRLTVL.

The chain uses TRBV28 and TRBJ2-7; either TRBD1 or TRBD2 may fit D (5 bases each). The CDR3 consists of 11 residues. CDR1 and CDR2 from the germline V gene are MDHEN and SYDVKM. V was cut by 8 bases and J by 4 bases, with 9 bases left in between. CDR3: CASLGGYEQYF. CDR3 in DNA: TGTGCCAGCCTTGGGGGATACGAGCAGTACTTC.

The chain has TRBV18 and TRBJ1-1; 9 bases align to TRBD1. Germline CDR1 and CDR2: KGHSH and LQKENI. The ends lost 5 bases at V and 6 bases at J; junction bases unmatched: 10. This CDR3 is built from 15 residues. The CDR3, as DNA: TGTGCCAGCTCATACGATACAGGGGGCGAAGCTGAAGCTTTCTTT. Translation: CASSYDTGGEAEAFF.

The rearrangement uses TRBV15 and TRBJ1-1; D possibly corresponds to TRBD1 (5 bases). Trimming took 1 base from V and 6 from J, leaving 9 bases between them. The V gene's germline CDR1 is LNHNV and CDR2 YYDKDF (reference sequence). This CDR3 region has 13 residues. The CDR3 nucleotides read TGTGCCACCAGCAGAGCTTCAGGGTCTGAAGCTTTCTTT. Translation: CATSRASGSEAFF.

This chain joins TRBV18 and TRBJ2-1; TRBD1 might be the D (6 bases). CDR3 size: 15 residues. Trimming pared 4 bases from V and 3 bases from J, leaving 13 bases between. The V gene's germline CDR1 is KGHSH and CDR2 LQKENI. The CDR3 bases are TGTGCCAGCTCACTCGCCGGGACAAGCTACAATGAGCAGTTCTTC. Protein: CASSLAGTSYNEQFF.

The chain links TRBV28 to TRBJ1-5; D is perhaps TRBD1 (5 bases). Per germline, CDR1 MDHEN and CDR2 SYDVKM. This CDR3 contains 14 residues. Trimming cost V 4 bases and J 7 bases, with 14 bases left between them. The CDR3 spells CASSSGTEGQPQHF. In nucleotides, the CDR3 is TGTGCCAGCAGTTCAGGGACGGAAGGACAGCCCCAGCATTTT.

The DNA of the CDR3 is TGTGCCAGCAGCCAGGGACCTTCGAATAGCTACGAGCAGTACTTC. It encodes CASSQGPSNSYEQYF. V gene TRBV5-4 combines with J gene TRBJ2-7; either TRBD1 or TRBD2 may fit D (5 bases each). With 4 bases removed from V and 3 bases from J, the gap between germline ends came to 17 bases. This CDR3 contains 15 residues. Per the germline V gene, CDR1 is SGHNT and CDR2 is YYREEE (reference sequence).

CDR3 bases: TGCGCCAGCAGCCATTCCTGGCAGGGCGGCTACGAGCAGTACTTC. This codes for CASSHSWQGGYEQYF. V gene TRBV4-1 combines with J gene TRBJ2-7, with a weak D call TRBD1 (5 bases). Per germline, CDR1 MGHRA and CDR2 YSYEKL. This CDR3 comprises 15 residues. V was trimmed by 3 bases and J by 3 bases, leaving 15 bases between them.

J is TRBJ2-1 and V is TRBV4-1, with D possibly matching TRBD2 (6 bases). Trimming removed 4 bases from V and 0 bases from J, with 13 bases in between. Germline CDR1 MGHRA, CDR2 YSYEKL. The CDR3 spans 16 residues. The CDR3 protein is CASSPGTAHSYNEQFF. Here the CDR3 DNA reads TGCGCCAGCAGCCCCGGGACTGCCCACTCCTACAATGAGCAGTTCTTC.

The chain uses TRBV6-6 and TRBJ2-7; D perhaps matches TRBD2 (5 bases). The V gene's germline CDR1 is MNHNY and CDR2 SVGAGI (reference sequence). The V and J ends lost 7 bases and 3 bases respectively, with 10 bases between them. This CDR3 has 12 amino acids. CDR3 sequence: CASTNEGYEQYF. CDR3 nucleotides: TGTGCCAGCACAAACGAGGGCTACGAGCAGTACTTC.

The table lists this clone with a count of one. The J gene is TRBJ1-2, the V gene TRBV6-5; 7 bases fit TRBD1. CDR3 size: 14 residues. V was pared by 4 bases and J by 8 bases, with 10 bases of the junction left unmatched. Germline CDR1 is MNHEY and CDR2 is SVGAGI. As DNA, the CDR3 is TGTGCCAGCAGTTGGGACAGAAAAACGCGAGGCTACACCTTC. Translated, it gives CASSWDRKTRGYTF.

The V call is TRBV29-1, the J call TRBJ2-5, with no clear D. V was cut by 8 bases and J by 2 bases, with 24 bases left in between. This CDR3 contains 16 residues. Germline CDR1 SQVTM, CDR2 ANQGSEA. The CDR3 coding sequence is TGCAGCACCCAGGAAGGGAAAGGATTTTTACAAGAGACCCAGTACTTC. It translates to CSTQEGKGFLQETQYF.

V and J are TRBV7-9 and TRBJ2-7, with D uncertain. There are 12 residues in the CDR3. Germline CDR1 reads SEHNR; CDR2 reads FQNEAQ (reference sequence). Trimming cost V 4 bases and J 7 bases, with 11 bases left between them. The CDR3: CASSSSPPEQYF. DNA of the CDR3: TGTGCCAGCAGCTCTAGTCCTCCAGAGCAGTACTTC.

The CDR3 coding sequence is TGTGCCAGTACCCCCCGGGACAGCCTTTTGAACACTGAAGCTTTCTTT. Translated: CASTPRDSLLNTEAFF. This chain uses TRBV19 with TRBJ1-1, with TRBD1 identical over 7 bases. CDR3 size: 16 residues. The germline gives CDR1 LNHDA, CDR2 SQIVND (reference sequence). V trimming: 7 bases; J trimming: 0 bases; junction bases outside the gene matches: 11.